This T cell receptor beta chain was retrieved from a study of blood T cell repertoires in COVID-19. For the study at large: Spain, Italy and the United States supplied samples that represented acute and convalescent COVID-19. Nucleic acid was either cDNA or gDNA, and it came from T cells, B-cell-depleted T cells, or PBMCs.

The junction had 9 bases not matched to a gene; V was cut back by 2 bases and J by 7 bases. The CDR3 spans 16 residues. Germline V lookup: CDR1 SGHRS, CDR2 YFSETQ. As processed by the authors: Reference gene primer amplification in the assay estimated nucleated cell counts. TCRdb keeps only in-frame clones here, not all; method: immunoSEQ multiplex PCR. V, J and clone size are those of that table, while D and trimming were read from the DNA. The data hold about 44,000 clones, with 80% to 90% observed a single time. This chain joins TRBV5-1 and TRBJ2-1; 10 bases align to TRBD1. What was sequenced was peripheral blood. This sequence was found in a man aged 65 to 79 with active COVID-19. As DNA, the CDR3 is TGCGCCAGCAGCTTACTATTAGACAGGGGGCAAAATGAGCAGTTCTTC. Translating gives CASSLLLDRGQNEQFF.